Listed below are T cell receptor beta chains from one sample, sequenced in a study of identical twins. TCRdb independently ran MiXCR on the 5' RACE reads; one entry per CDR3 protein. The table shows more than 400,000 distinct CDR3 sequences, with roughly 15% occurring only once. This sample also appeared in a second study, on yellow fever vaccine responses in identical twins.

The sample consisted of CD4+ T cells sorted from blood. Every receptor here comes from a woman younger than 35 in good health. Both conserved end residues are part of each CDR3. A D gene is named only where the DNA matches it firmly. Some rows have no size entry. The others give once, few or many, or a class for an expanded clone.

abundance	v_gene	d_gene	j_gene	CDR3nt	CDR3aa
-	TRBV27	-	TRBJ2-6	TGTGCCAGCAGTTTGGGGGGATTCCTTATCTCTGGGGCCAACGTCCTGACTTTC	CASSLGGFLISGANVLTF
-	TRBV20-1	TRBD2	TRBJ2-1	TGCAGTGCTGATCTAGCGGGAGGGCCCGATGAGCAGTTCTTC	CSADLAGGPDEQFF
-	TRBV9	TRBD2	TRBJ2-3	TGTGCCAGCAGCGTTAGTAGCGGGAGGCCAGATACGCAGTATTTT	CASSVSSGRPDTQYF
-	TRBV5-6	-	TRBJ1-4	TGTGCCAGCAGCGGCACTAATGAAAAACTGTTTTTT	CASSGTNEKLFF
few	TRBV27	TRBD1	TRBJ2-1	TGTGCCAGCAGTTTAAAACCCCGGGACAGGGGTAGGAATGAGCAGTTCTTC	CASSLKPRDRGRNEQFF
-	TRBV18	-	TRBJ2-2	TGTGCCAGCTCACCATCAAGAGGGTACACCGGGGAGCTGTTTTTT	CASSPSRGYTGELFF
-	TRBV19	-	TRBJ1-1	TGTGCCAGTAGTATGACGATTGATAGCACTGAAGCTTTCTTT	CASSMTIDSTEAFF
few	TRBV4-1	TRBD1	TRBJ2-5	TGCGCCAGCAGGCCAGCACTCATGAAACAGGGGGCACTGGAGACCCAGTACTTC	CASRPALMKQGALETQYF
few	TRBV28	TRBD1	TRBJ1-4	TGTGCCAGCAGTCAGGGGGGAGTTTCAACTAATGAAAAACTGTTTTTT	CASSQGGVSTNEKLFF
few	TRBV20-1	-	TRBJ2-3	TGCAGTGCGGAGACTGGGGGTATCACAGATACGCAGTATTTT	CSAETGGITDTQYF
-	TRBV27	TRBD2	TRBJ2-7	TGTGCCAGCAGTTTAAAGTTTGCGGGGGTTTACGAGCAGTACTTC	CASSLKFAGVYEQYF
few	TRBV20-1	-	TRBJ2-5	TGCAGTGCTAGTTCGGGAGAGGTGGAGACCCAGTACTTC	CSASSGEVETQYF
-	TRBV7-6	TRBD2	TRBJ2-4	TGTGCCAGCAGCTTACTAGTAGCGGGAGGCGGATCCAAAAACATTCAGTACTTC	CASSLLVAGGGSKNIQYF
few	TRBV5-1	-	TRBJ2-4	TGCGCCAGCAGCTTGGGGGGGCCAGGCAAAAACATTCAGTACTTC	CASSLGGPGKNIQYF
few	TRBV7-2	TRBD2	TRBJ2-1	TGTGCCAGCAGCCGCGGGAGAGTCTCCTACAATGAGCAGTTCTTC	CASSRGRVSYNEQFF
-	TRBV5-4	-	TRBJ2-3	TGTGCCAGCAGCTTGCGAGAAGATACGCAGTATTTT	CASSLREDTQYF
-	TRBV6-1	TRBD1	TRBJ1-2	TGTGCCAGCAGGACAGGGCGGGATGGCTACACCTTC	CASRTGRDGYTF
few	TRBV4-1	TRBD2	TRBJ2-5	TGCGCCAGCAGCCAAGAATGGGGGTCCCGGGGGGGCAATCAAGAGACCCAGTACTTC	CASSQEWGSRGGNQETQYF
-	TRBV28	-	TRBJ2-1	TGTGCCAGCAGTCAATACCTCTCTAGCTTCTATGAGCAGTTCTTC	CASSQYLSSFYEQFF
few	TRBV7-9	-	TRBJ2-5	TGTGCCAGCAGCGACACGCTAGCGACTCAAGAGACCCAGTACTTC	CASSDTLATQETQYF
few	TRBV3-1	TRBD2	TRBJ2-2	TGTGCCAGCATCCAGGGACTAGCGGGAGCCGGGGAGCTGTTTTTT	CASIQGLAGAGELFF
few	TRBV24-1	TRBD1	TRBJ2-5	TGTGCCACCAGTGACCCGGGACAGGGGTTGCCCAGAGAGACCCAGTACTTC	CATSDPGQGLPRETQYF
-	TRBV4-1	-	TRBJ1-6	TGCGCCAGCAGCCAGTCTAAGCAGGGGCCTGGTAATTCACCCCTCCACTTT	CASSQSKQGPGNSPLHF
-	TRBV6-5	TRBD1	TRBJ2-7	TGTGCCAGCAGTTACTCGACGCCCAGGGGGCGTTACGAGCAGTACTTC	CASSYSTPRGRYEQYF
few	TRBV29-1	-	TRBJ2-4	TGCAGCGTTGAACCTGGGGCCAAAAACATTCAGTACTTC	CSVEPGAKNIQYF
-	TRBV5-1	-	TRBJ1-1	TGCGCCAGCAGCTTGGCCTGGGCCCCTGACGGCACTGAAGCTTTCTTT	CASSLAWAPDGTEAFF
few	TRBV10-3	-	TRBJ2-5	TGTGCCACCCGCACGGCAGAGGAGACCCAGTACTTC	CATRTAEETQYF
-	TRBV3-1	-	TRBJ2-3	TGTGCCAGCAGCCAAGAGGCTCTGATAAGCACAGATACGCAGTATTTT	CASSQEALISTDTQYF
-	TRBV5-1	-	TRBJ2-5	TGCGCCAGCAGCTTGGACTACTCAAAGACCCAGTACTTC	CASSLDYSKTQYF
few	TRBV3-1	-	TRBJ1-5	TGTGCCAGCAGGGTGAATCAGCCCCAGCATTTT	CASRVNQPQHF
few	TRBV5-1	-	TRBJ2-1	TGCGCCAGCAGCTTGTTTAACGCGCGGACCTCCTACAATGAGCAGTTCTTC	CASSLFNARTSYNEQFF
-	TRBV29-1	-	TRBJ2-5	TGCAGCGTTGAACGGGGGCAAGAGACCCAGTACTTC	CSVERGQETQYF
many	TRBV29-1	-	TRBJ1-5	TGCAGCGTGAGGGACCCCAATCAGCCCCAGCATTTT	CSVRDPNQPQHF
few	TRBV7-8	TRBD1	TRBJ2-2	TGTGCCAGCAGCTACCGACAGGGTAGTAAGGAGCTGTTTTTT	CASSYRQGSKELFF
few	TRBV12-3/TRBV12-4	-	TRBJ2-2	TGTGCCAGCAGACCCGGGGTGATGCTGAACACCGGGGAGCTGTTTTTT	CASRPGVMLNTGELFF
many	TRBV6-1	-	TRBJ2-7	TGTGCCAGCAGCTCCTTAGTCGGGGGCTTTTCCTACGAGCAGTACTTC	CASSSLVGGFSYEQYF
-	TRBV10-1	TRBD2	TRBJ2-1	TGCGCCAGCAGTGAGTCTAGCGGGGGATACAATGAGCAGTTCTTC	CASSESSGGYNEQFF
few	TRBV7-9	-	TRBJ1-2	TGTGCCAGCAGCCCCAGGCAGGGAGGGTATGGCTACACCTTC	CASSPRQGGYGYTF
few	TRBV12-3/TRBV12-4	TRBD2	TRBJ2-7	TGTGCCAGCAGTTTACTAGCGGATCTTTCTTACGAGCAGTACTTC	CASSLLADLSYEQYF
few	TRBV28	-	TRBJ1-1	TGTGCCAGCACTCTAGAGGGGCGGGGGGCTTCGAACACTGAAGCTTTCTTT	CASTLEGRGASNTEAFF
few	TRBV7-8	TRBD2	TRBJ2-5	TGTGCCAGCAGCTTAGCACGACTAGCGGGGAAAGAGACCCAGTACTTC	CASSLARLAGKETQYF
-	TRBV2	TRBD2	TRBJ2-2	TGTGCCAGCAGAACACCGACTAGCGGCCCCATGGGGGAGCTGTTTTTT	CASRTPTSGPMGELFF
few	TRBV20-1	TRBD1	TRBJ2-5	TGCAGTGCCGGGACAGGGGGCTTAGAGACCCAGTACTTC	CSAGTGGLETQYF
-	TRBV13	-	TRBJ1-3	TGTGCCAGCGTAGAACAGGGTCTCCTCTCTGGAAACACCATATATTTT	CASVEQGLLSGNTIYF
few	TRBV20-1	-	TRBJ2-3	TGCAGTGCTCATTCCCTCGGGAAAGGCACAGATACGCAGTATTTT	CSAHSLGKGTDTQYF
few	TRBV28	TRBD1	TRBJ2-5	TGTGCCAGCAGTCTCCAGACAGGGACGTCGTCCCAACTACAAGAGACCCAGTACTTC	CASSLQTGTSSQLQETQYF
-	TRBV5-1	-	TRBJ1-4	TGCGCCAGCAGCTTGGACCGCCCGGCCAGGGCAACGGGGGAAAAACTGTTTTTT	CASSLDRPARATGEKLFF
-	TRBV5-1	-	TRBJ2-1	TGCGCCAGCAGCCTGGGGACACCTCCCCATGAGCAGTTCTTC	CASSLGTPPHEQFF
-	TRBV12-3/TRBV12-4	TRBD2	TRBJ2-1	TGTGCCAGCCGTATAGCGGGAGAGGGGAAGCGTAAGTTCTTC	CASRIAGEGKRKFF
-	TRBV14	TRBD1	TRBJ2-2	TGTGCCAGCAGCACCCGGACAGGGCGGGCCGGGGAGCTGTTTTTT	CASSTRTGRAGELFF
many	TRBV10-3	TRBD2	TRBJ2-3	TGTGCCACCAGGGAACTAGCGGCAAACACAGATACGCAGTATTTT	CATRELAANTDTQYF
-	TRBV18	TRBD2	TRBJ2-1	TGTGCCAGCTCACCACCGGCGGGTGCGGGAGGAAGGAATGAGCAGTTCTTC	CASSPPAGAGGRNEQFF
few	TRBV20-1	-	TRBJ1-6	TGCAGTGCTAGAGAACGGGACATGGGTTCACCCCTCCACTTT	CSARERDMGSPLHF
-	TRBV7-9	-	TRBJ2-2	TGTGCCAGCAGCCATACTCTGCGGGCTGACGGGGAGCTGTTTTTT	CASSHTLRADGELFF